This TCR beta chain was recovered during a study of T cell responses to AZD1222 COVID-19 vaccine. Study-level findings and limits: Increased Spike-specific TCR breadth and depth were observed after two AZD1222 doses. Unmutated regions of variants are reportedly targeted by nearly half of spike-specific TCRs. White British people made up most donors, females outnumbered males, and clonal diversity was possibly underestimated.

Only in-frame clones appear in the TCRdb table, and some are missing; sequencing was by immunoSEQ multiplex PCR. The sample shows some 120,000 clones, about 86% of them seen only once. The CDR3 consists of 17 residues. Germline assignment: CDR1 SGHNT and CDR2 YYREEE (reference sequence). V shed 5 bases, J shed 0 bases, and the junction held 13 bases outside the gene matches. Notes on this clone: The antigen is undetermined.

The specimen comprised peripheral blood, sampled on day 0 of AZD1222 vaccination. This chain connects TRBV5-4 to TRBJ2-7; 8 nucleotides align to TRBD2. This receptor was obtained from an adult in good health. As DNA, the CDR3 is TGTGCCAGCAGTTCCTTGTCCAGCGGGGGCCTCTCCTACGAGCAGTACTTC. It yields the protein CASSSLSSGGLSYEQYF.